This paragraph covers one TCR beta chain sequence. Being one base from a much bigger clone, this may be a read error. The time point: newly diagnosed GD, antithyroid drugs for less than 3 months. PBMCs were the source of the RNA used for TCR sequencing. To make TCR beta libraries, researchers used iRepertoire HTBI primers and Arm-PCR of CDR3 regions. From the multiplex PCR reads, TCRdb called clonotypes with MiXCR, one entry per CDR3 protein. The sample has roughly 430,000 distinct CDR3 sequences, 15% to 20% seen once. These data belong to a study of regulatory T cells in long-lasting Graves disease. The length of the CDR3 is 19 residues. From germline, CDR1 is MNHNS and CDR2 SASEGT. These data are also associated with another study on T cells in Graves' hyperthyroidism and ophthalmopathy. As that report states: The TCR CDR3 first-round RT-PCR relied on the HTBI primer set.

This sequence was found in a woman between 25 and 40 years old with Graves disease. The chain uses TRBV6-1 and TRBJ1-4; TRBD1 might be the D (5 bases). The specimen comprised peripheral blood mononuclear cells (PBMCs), sampled at new diagnosis, from a patient treated with antithyroid drugs. CDR3 region: CASSPAGLYQAATNERLFF. CDR3 bases: TGTGCCAGCAGTCCCGCGGGACTCTATCAAGCTGCAACTAATGAAAGACTGTTTTTT.